The T cell receptor beta chain under discussion was sequenced for a study of T cells after yellow fever vaccination (dated by TCRdb to the late 2010s). Regarding the study in general: The SMART-Seq v4 Ultra Low Input RNA kit was used to prepare libraries from fractions with low cell numbers. To follow T-cell clones before and after primary and booster YFV17D yellow fever vaccination, bulk TCR alpha and beta repertoires were sequenced over time. Blood was drawn at multiple timepoints before and after primary and secondary immunization, with bulk PBMC replicates and cell subsets isolated. Two healthy male donors, one aged 18 to 30 and one aged 30 to 39 years, were included in the cohort.

TCR cDNA was made using 5'RACE template switching, a step that added a universal primer site and unique molecular identifiers. Priming of cDNA synthesis was performed from both the TCR alpha and TCR beta constant segments. Library amplification used two PCR steps, and the second PCR step added sample barcodes and sequencing adapters. Libraries were sequenced on Illumina HiSeq 2500 (2x100 bp) or NovaSeq (2x150 bp). Per the original workflow: MIGEC handled demultiplexing of reads and collapsing into UMI consensus sequences, while MiXCR performed V(D)J alignment. Vaccine-responding clonotypes were defined with edgeR using replicate PBMC samples, requiring FDR below 0.01 and a log2 fold change above 5 up to day 15. CD4 or CD8 identity was assigned to each bulk clonotype according to whether the clonotype was present at higher abundance in the sequenced CD4 repertoire or the sequenced CD8 repertoire. The public reads were reprocessed in TCRdb via fastp at Q25 and MiXCR, keeping in-frame beta chains. Every CDR3 protein is listed once, alongside the most common genes and DNA of its rows. TCRdb, not the original authors, processed these V and J calls. In this sample the table shows about 630,000 distinct CDR3 sequences, roughly 12% of which occur a single time. 15% of the sample goes to the ten largest clones.

The meaning of the sample's treatment or condition label: live attenuated yellow fever vaccine strain. At every blood-draw timepoint, two biological replicates of bulk PBMCs were collected. PBMCs were isolated from peripheral blood using a standard Ficoll-Paque protocol. TriZol was used to extract RNA from bulk PBMCs, CD4 and CD8 fractions, and dextramer-positive and dextramer-negative fractions. This clonotype was counted between two and nine times. Its specific antigen is unknown. The sample holds no much larger clone one base away, and base qualities are not on file. Paper-wide results and their limitations: FACS-sorted repertoires could contain abundant contaminating clonotypes from the bulk population, so computational filtering was required. A small fraction of clonotypes appeared in both the CD4 and CD8 compartments, likely as a result of convergent recombination. After the booster, most of the clones that had expanded following primary vaccination were detected again (almost 98% of CD4 and around 90% of CD8), which suggests that memory was broadly maintained. Compared with the primary T-cell response, the secondary T-cell response was faster but weaker, reaching its peak on day 5 rather than on day 15. Because only a couple of donors were included in the study, the extent to which the findings can be generalized is limited.

Including cysteine and phenylalanine, the CDR3 has 12 amino acids. The sequence is cut down to CDR3 DNA, 36 bases in frame from base 1. The junction carries 11 bases between V and J, which are trimmed by 5 bases and 7 bases respectively. CDR1 and CDR2, per the germline V gene (reference sequence), are SEHNR and FQNEAQ. The sample was PBMCs, taken on the day of the yellow fever booster vaccination. The V and J genes are TRBV7-9 and TRBJ1-1; the D gene cannot be named for sure. This TCR derives from a man younger than 40 who received the YFV17D yellow fever vaccine. The bases read TGTGCCAGCAGCGCTTCAGGAGGTGAAGCTTTCTTT. It codes for CASSASGGEAFF.